Here is one T cell receptor beta chain with its context. Its specificity is not known. This sample was taken from a study of T cell responses to AZD1222 COVID-19 vaccine. Sequencing used immunoSEQ multiplex PCR; TCRdb keeps in-frame clones, though not all of them. The sample shows 150,000 to 180,000 clones, 70% to 90% of them seen only once. V shed 1 base and J shed 4 bases, with 12 bases lying between them. Germline CDR1 reads SQVTM; CDR2 reads ANQGSEA. This CDR3 comprises 14 residues. Study-level points and caveats: CD4 TCRs linked to vaccination spanned spike, dominating at 160-218 and 743-854. Regions left unmutated in variants are reportedly the target of nearly half of spike-specific TCRs. Among the donors, most were white British and more were female, and clonal diversity was possibly underestimated. Spike-specific TCRs gained breadth and depth after people received two AZD1222 doses.

This receptor was obtained from an adult who had recovered from COVID-19. Sequenced here: peripheral blood, sampled after recovery from COVID-19. V is TRBV29-1 and J is TRBJ2-3; D may correspond to TRBD1 or TRBD2 (5 bases each). CDR3 bases: TGCAGCGTTGAAGGGGGGAATAAGGCAGATACGCAGTATTTT. Protein sequence: CSVEGGNKADTQYF.